A few counts support the clone carrying this TCR delta chain. Antigen unknown. Different DNA sequences within this sample yield the same CDR3. This sample stems from a study of Vδ1+ human thymocytes. The study, taken as a whole, reports: Thymic TRG and TRD repertoires appeared highly polyclonal, with Gaussian CDR3 length distributions. Despite high sort purity, roughly 20% of thymic T cell receptor delta sequences were Vdelta2.

The CDR3 runs 13 residues. Germline CDR1 reads GEAIGNYY; CDR2 reads EKD. The V end lost 1 base, the J end lost 1 base, and 6 bases lay between the germline ends. The template was reverse-transcribed extracted RNA. Multiplex PCR used pooled V-gene forward primers and a constant-region reverse primer to amplify CDR3s. TCRdb fed the multiplex PCR reads to CATT. The top ten hold 0.5% of the sample, which has roughly 55,000 delta-chain clones, roughly 15% seen once. The sequencing sample was made of Vdelta1+ gamma-delta thymocytes from the thymus. The sample's subset: FACS-sorted CD3+ TCRalphabeta- TCRVdelta1+ TCRVdelta2- thymocytes. The rearrangement joins TRDV2 to TRDJ1, with D unresolved. This TCR came from a boy under two years old who had congenital heart surgery. This CDR3 reads CACDTAPTDKLIF. The CDR3 region has the DNA TGTGCCTGTGACACTGCGCCCACCGATAAACTCATCTTT.